The clone carrying this T cell receptor beta chain was seen only a few times. Its antigen remains unidentified. Mismatch with germline at one junction end may stem from a read error. The data were obtained in a study of shared clonotypes between healthy human individuals. About the study: Donor ages ranged 18 to 49 years: a couple of women, a few men.

CDR1 and CDR2 from the germline V gene are LNHDA and SQIVND (reference sequence). This CDR3 region has 12 residues. Study results and limitations: Shared clonotypes: 4.5% to 6% naive CD4, roughly 3.5% naive CD8, roughly 2.4% memory CD4, under 0.5% memory CD8. Sampling was confined to blood; repertoires within tissues likely differ.

Authors' data handling: Filtering differed for immunoSEQ, which gave only junction sequences without quality scores. Repertoires were generated with immunoSEQ multiplex PCR, while TCRdb's copy carries only in-frame clones and drops some. The V and J calls and clone size were taken over from that table, and D and trimming were inferred from the DNA. Of about 2.4 million clones in the sample, 93% were seen once. The material sequenced was naive CD4+ T cells from PBMCs. Subset here: CD45RA+ positively selected. The V call is TRBV19, the J call TRBJ1-4; a possible D gene is TRBD1 (6 bases). The receptor's source is a man aged 18 to 30 in good health. Some clones in this sample may be carry-over from other donors' samples. The CDR3 DNA sequence: TGTGCCAGTAGTACCAGGGGAGTGACTCCCGCTTTT. This sequence encodes CASSTRGVTPAF.